What follows are 14 T cell receptor beta chains derived from one specimen sequenced in a study of cytomegalovirus exposure and HLA in healthy donors. The PCR was carried out with 60 Vbeta primers and 13 Jbeta primers. The repertoire was sequenced with immunoSEQ multiplex PCR; TCRdb's copy has only in-frame clones and lacks some. Of 150,000 to 200,000 clones in the sample, 80% were seen once. Sequencing was carried out using PBMCs. The source is a woman between 45 and 65 years old in good health and CMV-seronegative.

The chain has TRBV4-3 and TRBJ1-1, with TRBD1 identical over 8 bases. The V gene's germline CDR1 is LGHNA and CDR2 YSLEER. Trimming cost V 0 bases and J 5 bases; bases outside gene matches: 5. CDR3 length: 15 residues. The CDR3: CASSQDGTGGTEAFF. For the CDR3, the DNA is TGCGCCAGCAGCCAAGACGGAACAGGGGGAACTGAAGCTTTCTTT.

This sequence joins TRBV10-2 and TRBJ1-5; 11 bases are shared with TRBD1. Germline CDR1 reads WSHSY; CDR2 reads SAAADI. V lost 5 bases, J lost 4 bases, and 1 base stayed unmatched. The CDR3 runs 14 residues. The CDR3 loop is CASSRDRGNQPQHF. DNA for the CDR3: TGCGCCAGCAGTCGGGACAGGGGGAATCAGCCCCAGCATTTT.

The genes are TRBV18 and TRBJ1-2; 8 positions match TRBD1. The CDR3 contains 16 residues. CDR1 and CDR2 from the germline V gene are KGHSH and LQKENI. Trimming removed 1 base from V and 4 bases from J; junction bases left unmatched: 8. The DNA for the CDR3 is TGTGCCAGCTCACCACTTCCAGGGGGCGTAGTCTATGGCTACACCTTC. It yields the protein CASSPLPGGVVYGYTF.

A single count supports this clone. This chain connects TRBV6-5 to TRBJ1-1; perhaps TRBD1 as D (6 bases). Between the trimmed V and J ends, which lost 7 bases and 1 base, there was a span of 16 bases. This CDR3 is 15 amino acids long. Germline V gene sequence: CDR1 MNHEY, CDR2 SVGAGI. CDR3 sequence: CASTQYGTQNTEAFF. The CDR3 nucleotides are TGTGCCAGCACCCAATACGGGACACAGAACACTGAAGCTTTCTTT.

The V and J genes are TRBV11-3 and TRBJ2-7, with TRBD1 identical over 8 bases. This CDR3 contains 13 residues. The germline V gene encodes CDR1 SGHNT and CDR2 YENEEA. The J segment lost 6 bases and the V segment lost 5 bases, leaving 6 bases of the junction unmatched. The CDR3 nucleotides are TGTGCCAGCAGCAAAGGACAGGGTGGCGAGCAGTACTTC. Residues: CASSKGQGGEQYF.

The chain links TRBV11-2 to TRBJ2-5; maybe TRBD2 (6 bases). The CDR3 extends over 15 amino acids. From germline, CDR1 is SGHAT and CDR2 FQNNGV. The germline V and J ends were trimmed by 3 bases and 6 bases, with 17 bases remaining between them. The CDR3 loop is CASSFDWRGGKTQYF. CDR3 DNA sequence: TGTGCCAGCAGCTTCGATTGGAGGGGCGGGAAGACCCAGTACTTC.

This clone was seen more than once but under ten times. The V gene is TRBV7-6, the J gene TRBJ2-1; D may be TRBD2 (6 bases). The germline V gene encodes CDR1 SGHVS and CDR2 FNYEAQ. The CDR3 has 16 residues. The V and J ends lost 5 bases and 5 bases respectively, with 19 bases between them. The DNA for the CDR3 is TGTGCCAGCAGCCCCGGACCGGGACTCCCCGACAATGAGCAGTTCTTC. Its protein product is CASSPGPGLPDNEQFF. The whole variable domain, filled in from reference TRBV7-6 and TRBJ2-1, reads GAGVSQSPRYKVTKRGQDVALRCDPISGHVSLYWYRQALGQGPEFLTYFNYEAQQDKSGLPNDRFSAERPEGSISTLTIQRTEQRDSAMYRCASSPGPGLPDNEQFFGPGTRLTVL.

The chain recombines TRBV4-1 with TRBJ1-4, with D perhaps TRBD1 (5 bases). CDR1 and CDR2 (germline): MGHRA, YSYEKL. The CDR3 extends over 14 amino acids. V was trimmed by 3 bases and J by 8 bases, leaving 13 bases between them. CDR3 coding DNA: TGCGCCAGCAGCCACAGGGCCCTGGAAGAAAAACTGTTTTTT. Translation: CASSHRALEEKLFF.

The rearrangement links TRBV18 to TRBJ1-3; D may be TRBD1 (6 bases). The CDR3 has 15 amino acids. V was shortened by 3 bases and J by 4 bases, with 13 bases between the two germline ends. From germline, CDR1 is KGHSH and CDR2 LQKENI. Written as DNA, the CDR3 is TGTGCCAGCTCACCGGGGGCGGACAGCGGAAACACCATATATTTT. Translation gives CASSPGADSGNTIYF.

J is TRBJ2-7 and V is TRBV27; 11 nucleotides agree with TRBD2. J lost 0 bases, V lost 5 bases, and 9 bases had no gene match. Germline V gene lookup returns CDR1 MNHEY and CDR2 SMNVEV (reference sequence). The CDR3 has 17 amino acids. CDR3 DNA sequence: TGTGCCAGCAGTCCCCTTAGACTAGCGGGGAGCTCCTACGAGCAGTACTTC. It codes for CASSPLRLAGSSYEQYF.

The table lists this clone with a few counts. The J gene is TRBJ1-2, the V gene TRBV28; TRBD1 might be the D (5 bases). The CDR3 totals 18 residues. CDR1 MDHEN and CDR2 SYDVKM come from the germline V gene. Trimming shortened V by 5 bases and J by 4 bases, and 26 bases separated the two germline ends. CDR3 loop: CASSDPQGSAAPSYGYTF. CDR3 coding DNA: TGTGCCAGCAGTGATCCCCAGGGCTCTGCGGCCCCGAGCTATGGCTACACCTTC.

The chain uses TRBV2 and TRBJ1-6; D gene unclear. The germline CDR1 and CDR2 sequences are SNHLY and FYNNEI. Trimming removed 7 bases at V and 4 bases at J, with 14 bases between. The CDR3 runs 15 residues. CDR3 in amino acids: CASMRGQVYNSPLHF. DNA of the CDR3: TGTGCCAGCATGCGTGGTCAAGTGTATAATTCACCCCTCCACTTT.

V usage is TRBV4-2 and J usage is TRBJ2-2, with 9 nucleotides matching TRBD2. Unmatched junction bases numbered 10, after V lost 1 base and J lost 7 bases. This CDR3 contains 17 residues. Germline V gene lookup returns CDR1 LGHNA and CDR2 YNFKEQ. DNA for the CDR3: TGTGCCAGCAGCCAAGTGGCTAGCGGGGAAGGAGTCGGGGAGCTGTTTTTT. It translates to CASSQVASGEGVGELFF.

As regards this clone: The junction and the germline gene differ at one end; a read error may be behind it. This chain links TRBV4-3 with TRBJ2-4, with D perhaps TRBD1 (5 bases). Germline lookup yields CDR1 LGHNA and CDR2 YSLEER. The CDR3 spans 15 residues. CDR3 sequence (DNA): TGCGCCAGCAACCAAGATCCAGGGGCCAAAAACATTCAGTACTTC. Its translation: CASNQDPGAKNIQYF.